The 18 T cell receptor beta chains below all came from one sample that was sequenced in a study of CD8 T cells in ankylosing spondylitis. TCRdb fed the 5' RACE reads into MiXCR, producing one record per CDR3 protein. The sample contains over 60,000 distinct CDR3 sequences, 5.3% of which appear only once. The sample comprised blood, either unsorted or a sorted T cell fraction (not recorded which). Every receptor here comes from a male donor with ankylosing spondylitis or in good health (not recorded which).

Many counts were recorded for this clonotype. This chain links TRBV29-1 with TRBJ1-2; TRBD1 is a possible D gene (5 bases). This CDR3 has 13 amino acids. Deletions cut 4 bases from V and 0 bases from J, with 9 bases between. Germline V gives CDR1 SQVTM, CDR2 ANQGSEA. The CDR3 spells CSVGQGANYGYTF. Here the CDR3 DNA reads TGCAGCGTTGGCCAGGGAGCTAACTATGGCTACACCTTC. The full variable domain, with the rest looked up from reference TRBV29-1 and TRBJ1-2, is SAVISQKPSRDICQRGTSLTIQCQVDSQVTMMFWYRQQPGQSLTLIATANQGSEATYESGFVIDKFPISRPNLTFSTLTVSNMSPEDSSIYLCSVGQGANYGYTFGSGTRLTVV.

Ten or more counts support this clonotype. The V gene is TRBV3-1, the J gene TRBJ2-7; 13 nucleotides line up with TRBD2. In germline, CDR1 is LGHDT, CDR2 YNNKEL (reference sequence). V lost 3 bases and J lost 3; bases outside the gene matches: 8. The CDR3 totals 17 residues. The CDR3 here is CASSQEVGLAGVYEQYF. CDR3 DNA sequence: TGTGCCAGCAGCCAGGAAGTTGGACTAGCGGGGGTCTACGAGCAGTACTTC.

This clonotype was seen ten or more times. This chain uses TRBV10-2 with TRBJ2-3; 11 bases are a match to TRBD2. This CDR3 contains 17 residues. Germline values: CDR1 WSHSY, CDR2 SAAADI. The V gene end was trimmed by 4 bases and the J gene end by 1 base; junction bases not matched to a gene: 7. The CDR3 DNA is TGCGCCAGCAGTGTCTTAGCGGGGGGGCCACGCACAGATACGCAGTATTTT. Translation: CASSVLAGGPRTDTQYF.

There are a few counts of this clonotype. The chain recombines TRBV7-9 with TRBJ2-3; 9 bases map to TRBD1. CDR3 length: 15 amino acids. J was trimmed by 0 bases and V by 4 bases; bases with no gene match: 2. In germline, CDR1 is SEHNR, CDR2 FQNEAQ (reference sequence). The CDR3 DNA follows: TGTGCCAGCAGCTCCACAGGGGGCAGCACAGATACGCAGTATTTT. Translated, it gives CASSSTGGSTDTQYF.

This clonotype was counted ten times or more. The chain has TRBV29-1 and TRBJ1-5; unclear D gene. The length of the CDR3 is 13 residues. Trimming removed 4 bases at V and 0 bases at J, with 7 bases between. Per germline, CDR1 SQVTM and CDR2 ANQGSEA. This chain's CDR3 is CSVADGSNQPQHF. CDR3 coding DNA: TGCAGCGTTGCGGACGGTAGCAATCAGCCCCAGCATTTT.

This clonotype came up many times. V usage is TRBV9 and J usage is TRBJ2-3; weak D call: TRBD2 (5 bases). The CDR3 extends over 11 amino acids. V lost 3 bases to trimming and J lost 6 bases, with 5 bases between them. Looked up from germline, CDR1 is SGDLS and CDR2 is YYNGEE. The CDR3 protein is CASSGRDTQYF. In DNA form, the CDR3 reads TGTGCCAGCAGCGGGAGGGATACGCAGTATTTT. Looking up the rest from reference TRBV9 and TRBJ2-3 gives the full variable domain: DSGVTQTPKHLITATGQRVTLRCSPRSGDLSVYWYQQSLDQGLQFLIQYYNGEERAKGNILERFSAQQFPDLHSELNLSSLELGDSALYFCASSGRDTQYFGPGTRLTVL.

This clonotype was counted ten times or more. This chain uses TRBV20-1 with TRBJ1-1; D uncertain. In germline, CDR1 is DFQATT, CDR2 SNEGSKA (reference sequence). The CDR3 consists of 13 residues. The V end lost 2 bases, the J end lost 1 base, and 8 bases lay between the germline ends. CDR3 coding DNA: TGCAGTGCTAGATCGGGGTCGAACACTGAAGCTTTCTTT. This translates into CSARSGSNTEAFF.

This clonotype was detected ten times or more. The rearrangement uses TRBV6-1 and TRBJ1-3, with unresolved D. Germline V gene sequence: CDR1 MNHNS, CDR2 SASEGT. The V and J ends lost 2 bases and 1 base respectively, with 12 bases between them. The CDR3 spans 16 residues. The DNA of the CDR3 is TGTGCCAGCAGTGAAAGGTTGGCGGCGTCTGGAAACACCATATATTTT. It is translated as CASSERLAASGNTIYF.

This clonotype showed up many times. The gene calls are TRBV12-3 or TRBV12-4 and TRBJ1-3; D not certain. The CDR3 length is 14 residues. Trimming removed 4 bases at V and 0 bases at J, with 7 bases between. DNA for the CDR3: TGTGCCAGCAGTTATCGGAGCTCTGGAAACACCATATATTTT. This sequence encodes CASSYRSSGNTIYF.

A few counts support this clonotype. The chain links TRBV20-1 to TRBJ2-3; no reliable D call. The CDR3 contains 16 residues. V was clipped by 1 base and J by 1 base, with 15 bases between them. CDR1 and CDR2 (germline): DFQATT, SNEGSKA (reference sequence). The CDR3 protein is CSARGPADAGTDTQYF. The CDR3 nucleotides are TGCAGTGCTAGAGGTCCCGCAGACGCTGGCACAGATACGCAGTATTTT.

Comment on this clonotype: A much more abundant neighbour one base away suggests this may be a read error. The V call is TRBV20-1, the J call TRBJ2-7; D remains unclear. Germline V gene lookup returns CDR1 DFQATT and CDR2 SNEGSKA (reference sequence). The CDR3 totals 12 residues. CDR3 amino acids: CSAVPVGYAQYF. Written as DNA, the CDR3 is TGCAGTGCTGTCCCGGTTGGCTACGCGCAGTACTTC.

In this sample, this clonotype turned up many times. Written as DNA, the CDR3 is TGTGCCAGCAGCTCCGGGGGGAACACCATATATTTT. The encoded protein is CASSSGGNTIYF. V and J are TRBV7-8 and TRBJ1-3, with a tentative D call TRBD1 (5 bases). The V gene lost 4 bases and the J gene lost 7 bases, with 8 bases spanning the gap. Germline loops: CDR1 SGHVS, CDR2 FQNEAQ. The CDR3 is made up of 12 amino acids.

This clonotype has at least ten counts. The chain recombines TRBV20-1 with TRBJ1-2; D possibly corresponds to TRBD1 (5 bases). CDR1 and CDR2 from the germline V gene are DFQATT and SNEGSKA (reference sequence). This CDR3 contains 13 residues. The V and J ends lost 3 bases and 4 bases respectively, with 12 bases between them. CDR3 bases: TGCAGTGCTAGGTGGGGGGAGGGCTATGGCTACACCTTC. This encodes CSARWGEGYGYTF.

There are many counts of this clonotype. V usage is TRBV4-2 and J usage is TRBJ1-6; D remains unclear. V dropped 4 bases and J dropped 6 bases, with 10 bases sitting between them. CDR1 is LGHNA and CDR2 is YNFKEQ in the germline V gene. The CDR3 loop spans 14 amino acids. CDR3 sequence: CASSPGTLNSPLHF. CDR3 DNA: TGTGCCAGCAGCCCAGGAACCCTTAATTCACCCCTCCACTTT.

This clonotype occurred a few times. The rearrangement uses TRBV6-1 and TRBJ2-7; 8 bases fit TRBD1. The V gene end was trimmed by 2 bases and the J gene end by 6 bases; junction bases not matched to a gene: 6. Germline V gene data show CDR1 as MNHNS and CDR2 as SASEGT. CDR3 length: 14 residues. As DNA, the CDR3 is TGTGCCAGCAGTGAAACGCCAGGGGGCGGCGAGCAGTACTTC. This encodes CASSETPGGGEQYF.

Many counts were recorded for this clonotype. The chain's CDR3 is CASSSRTGVNQPQHF. The CDR3 region has the DNA TGTGCCAGCAGTTCGCGAACAGGGGTCAATCAGCCCCAGCATTTT. This chain connects TRBV6-5 to TRBJ1-5, with 7 positions matching TRBD1. V lost 4 bases, J lost 3 bases, and 6 bases stayed unmatched. Germline CDR1 is MNHEY and CDR2 is SVGAGI. The CDR3 spans 15 residues.

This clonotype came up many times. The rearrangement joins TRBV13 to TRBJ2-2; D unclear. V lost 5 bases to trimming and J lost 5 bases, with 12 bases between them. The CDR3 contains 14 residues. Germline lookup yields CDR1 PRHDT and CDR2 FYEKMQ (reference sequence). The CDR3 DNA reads TGTGCCAGCAGCCCATATACAGATACCGGGGAGCTGTTTTTT. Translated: CASSPYTDTGELFF.

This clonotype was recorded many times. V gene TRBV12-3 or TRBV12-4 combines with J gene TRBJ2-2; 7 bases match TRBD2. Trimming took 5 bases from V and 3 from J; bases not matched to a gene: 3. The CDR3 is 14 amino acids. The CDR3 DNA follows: TGTGCCAGCAGTGTGGGGGGGGACACCGGGGAGCTGTTTTTT. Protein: CASSVGGDTGELFF.